These 16 T cell receptor beta chains were all obtained from the same sample, sequenced in a study of early T cells in non-severe SARS-CoV-2 infection. TCRdb analysed the 5' RACE reads with MiXCR anew, one entry per CDR3 protein. The sample shows tens of thousands of distinct CDR3 sequences, more than 8% of them seen only once. Material: whole blood, obtained at baseline. The receptor set was obtained from an adult who was a healthcare worker with PCR-confirmed SARS-CoV-2 infection or an uninfected control (not recorded which).

This clonotype was seen more than once but under ten times. The CDR3, as DNA: TGCAGCGTTGCCGAGACAGGGTTGAATGAGCAGTTCTTC. It yields the protein CSVAETGLNEQFF. The chain combines TRBV29-1 with TRBJ2-1, with 7 bases aligning to TRBD1. The germline CDR1 and CDR2 sequences are SQVTM and ANQGSEA. The J segment lost 7 bases and the V segment lost 4 bases, leaving 7 bases of the junction unmatched. The CDR3 is made up of 13 amino acids.

The chain carries TRBV21-1 and TRBJ2-7. TRBV21-1 is classified as a pseudogene. The CDR3 is made up of 12 amino acids. The CDR3 sequence is CASSKEVYEQYF. The CDR3 nucleotides read TGTGCCAGCAGCAAAGAGGTCTACGAGCAGTACTTC.

The chain joins TRBV7-3 to TRBJ2-2, with D tentatively TRBD1 (6 bases). CDR1 SGHTA and CDR2 FQGTGA come from the germline V gene. The CDR3 is 15 amino acids. Trimming shortened V by 5 bases and J by 1 base, and 11 bases separated the two germline ends. The chain's CDR3 is CASSQDRRNTGELFF. CDR3 coding DNA: TGTGCCAGCAGCCAAGACAGGAGGAACACCGGGGAGCTGTTTTTT.

This clonotype was detected many times. The rearrangement links TRBV3-1 to TRBJ1-5; D gene uncertain. The CDR3 contains 12 residues. V dropped 2 bases and J dropped 5 bases, with 4 bases sitting between them. Germline assignment: CDR1 LGHDT and CDR2 YNNKEL (reference sequence). CDR3 loop: CASSQRDQPQHF. CDR3 nucleotides: TGTGCCAGCAGCCAACGGGATCAGCCCCAGCATTTT.

There are many counts of this clonotype. The chain uses TRBV28 and TRBJ2-1; 8 positions agree with TRBD1. The CDR3 spans 15 residues. Germline V gene lookup returns CDR1 MDHEN and CDR2 SYDVKM. Trimming at V came to 3 bases and at J to 3 bases, leaving 4 bases not matched to a gene. This chain's CDR3 is CASSFQGANYNEQFF. The CDR3, as DNA: TGTGCCAGCAGTTTTCAGGGGGCCAACTACAATGAGCAGTTCTTC.

A few counts support this clonotype. The rearrangement uses TRBV24-1 and TRBJ2-1; D is uncertain. CDR1 KGHDR and CDR2 SFDVKD come from the germline V gene. The CDR3 is made up of 11 amino acids. Trimming pared 8 bases from V and 8 bases from J, leaving 9 bases between. The DNA for the CDR3 is TGTGCCACCATGAAGGGCTATGAGCAGTTCTTC. Amino acids: CATMKGYEQFF.

This clonotype was observed a few times. The genes are TRBV7-2 and TRBJ1-5; no clear D gene. Germline assignment: CDR1 SGHTA and CDR2 FQGNSA. The CDR3 extends over 17 amino acids. The V end was cut by 0 bases, the J end by 6 bases, with 18 bases between. CDR3 DNA sequence: TGTGCCAGCAGCTTAGCGGGGTCAAATCTCCCTAGTCAGCCCCAGCATTTT. This gives the protein CASSLAGSNLPSQPQHF.

This clonotype occurred a few times. The CDR3 DNA is TGTGCCATCGGGGGGGGCCTAGCGAGCTCCTACAATGAGCAGTTCTTC. The encoded protein is CAIGGGLASSYNEQFF. This chain joins TRBV2 and TRBJ2-1, with 8 nucleotides matching TRBD2. With V trimmed by 10 bases and J by 0 bases, 11 bases remained unmatched. CDR1 and CDR2 (germline): SNHLY, FYNNEI. The CDR3 totals 16 residues.

The sample holds many counts of this clonotype. This chain joins TRBV6-6 and TRBJ1-1; D uncertain. The CDR3 spans 11 residues. From germline, CDR1 is MNHNY and CDR2 SVGAGI (reference sequence). V was shortened by 6 bases and J by 1 base, with 3 bases between the two germline ends. CDR3 nucleotides: TGTGCCAGCAGGGAGAACACTGAAGCTTTCTTT. Residues: CASRENTEAFF.

This clonotype was observed many times. The V call is TRBV28, the J call TRBJ2-7; 9 bases are shared with TRBD2. Trimming at V came to 3 bases and at J to 1 base, leaving 7 bases not matched to a gene. Germline assignment: CDR1 MDHEN and CDR2 SYDVKM. The CDR3 spans 16 residues. In DNA, the CDR3 is TGTGCCAGCAGTTTCCCGAGCGGGAGGAGGTCCTACGAGCAGTACTTC. Its translation: CASSFPSGRRSYEQYF.

In this sample, this clonotype turned up many times. This sequence joins TRBV2 and TRBJ2-5, with no clear D. The germline V and J ends were trimmed by 6 bases and 1 base, with 9 bases remaining between them. The germline CDR1 and CDR2 sequences are SNHLY and FYNNEI. The CDR3 loop spans 13 amino acids. CDR3 residues: CASSRSGQETQYF. The CDR3 coding sequence is TGTGCCAGCAGCCGATCCGGCCAAGAGACCCAGTACTTC.

This sequence joins TRBV18 and TRBJ1-2; TRBD1 matches at 7 bases. The CDR3 has 19 amino acids. Germline V lookup: CDR1 KGHSH, CDR2 LQKENI. Trimming cost V 0 bases and J 3 bases; bases outside gene matches: 16. The CDR3 protein is CASSPPRTGRLRGDYGYTF. CDR3 in DNA: TGTGCCAGCTCACCACCGCGGACAGGACGCCTGCGGGGTGACTATGGCTACACCTTC.

The table lists this clonotype with a few counts. V and J are TRBV11-2 and TRBJ1-2, with D maybe TRBD1 (5 bases). Germline V gene lookup returns CDR1 SGHAT and CDR2 FQNNGV. V was clipped by 4 bases and J by 4 bases, with 16 bases between them. This CDR3 is built from 15 residues. The CDR3 DNA reads as TGTGCCAGCAGCTCTACTCGGCGGGACTTCTATGGCTACACCTTC. Its protein is CASSSTRRDFYGYTF.

This clonotype was seen at least ten times. This rearrangement joins TRBV24-1 to TRBJ2-3; 9 nucleotides match TRBD1. There are 16 residues in the CDR3. V shed 4 bases and J 3 bases; nucleotides not matched to a gene: 7. The germline gives CDR1 KGHDR, CDR2 SFDVKD. In nucleotides, the CDR3 is TGTGCCACCAGTGACCCTTCGACAGGGGGGACAGATACGCAGTATTTT. This sequence encodes CATSDPSTGGTDTQYF.

This clonotype was counted at least ten times. V and J are TRBV6-5 and TRBJ1-2; the D is unclear. Trimming took 0 bases from V and 0 from J, leaving 11 bases between them. The CDR3 is 16 amino acids. Germline CDR1 MNHEY, CDR2 SVGAGI. The CDR3 sequence is CASSYSITDPNYGYTF. CDR3 coding DNA: TGTGCCAGCAGTTACTCAATTACAGACCCTAACTATGGCTACACCTTC.

This clonotype has a count of ten or more. The V and J genes are TRBV6-5 and TRBJ1-1, with TRBD1 as a possible D gene (5 bases). The CDR3 has 11 amino acids. Germline CDR1 is MNHEY and CDR2 is SVGAGI. V was clipped by 5 bases and J by 6 bases, with 7 bases between them. CDR3 in DNA: TGTGCCAGCAGTGTAGGGGCTGAAGCTTTCTTT. It specifies CASSVGAEAFF.